This T cell receptor (beta chain) was profiled in a study of cytomegalovirus exposure and HLA in healthy donors. Likely unrecorded immune exposures existed in these nominally healthy donors. This clone has just one count. Antigen specificity is unknown. With 60 Vbeta and 13 Jbeta primers, the PCR was carried out. The protocol was immunoSEQ multiplex PCR, while the TCRdb copy is restricted to in-frame clones and leaves out a portion. In the table there are 150,000 to 200,000 clones, more than 75% of which are singletons. Points from the study as a whole: Earlier analysis looked at TCR beta V segments, and most were productive about 90% or about 30% of the time.

The CDR3 loop spans 14 amino acids. Per the germline V gene, CDR1 is LNHDA and CDR2 is SQIVND (reference sequence). Trimming removed 6 bases at V and 2 bases at J, with 14 bases between. This receptor was taken from a middle-aged man in good health and CMV-seronegative. The source material was PBMCs. This chain connects TRBV19 to TRBJ2-7; the D is unclear. The CDR3 coding sequence is TGTGCCAGTAGCCCTCGTGGCACCGCCTACGAGCAGTACTTC. Encoded protein: CASSPRGTAYEQYF.